In its sample, the clone carrying this T cell receptor (beta chain) was seen once. Some clones are missing from TCRdb's copy, which holds only in-frame ones; the method was immunoSEQ multiplex PCR. Of roughly 52,000 clones listed, approximately 94% are singletons. This sample is drawn from a study of T cell changes during pregnancy in multiple sclerosis. In germline, CDR1 is MNHEY, CDR2 SMNVEV (reference sequence). V lost 5 bases, J lost 2 bases, and 13 bases lay in between. The CDR3 spans 15 residues. The sample consisted of CD8+ T cells from peripheral blood mononuclear cells, taken before pregnancy. The clonotype comes from a female donor with multiple sclerosis, enrolled in a pregnancy study. V gene TRBV27 combines with J gene TRBJ1-5; TRBD1 might be the D (6 bases). CDR3 loop: CASSAVGGRNQPQHF. As DNA, the CDR3 is TGTGCCAGCAGTGCCGTGGGGGGGCGCAATCAGCCCCAGCATTTT.